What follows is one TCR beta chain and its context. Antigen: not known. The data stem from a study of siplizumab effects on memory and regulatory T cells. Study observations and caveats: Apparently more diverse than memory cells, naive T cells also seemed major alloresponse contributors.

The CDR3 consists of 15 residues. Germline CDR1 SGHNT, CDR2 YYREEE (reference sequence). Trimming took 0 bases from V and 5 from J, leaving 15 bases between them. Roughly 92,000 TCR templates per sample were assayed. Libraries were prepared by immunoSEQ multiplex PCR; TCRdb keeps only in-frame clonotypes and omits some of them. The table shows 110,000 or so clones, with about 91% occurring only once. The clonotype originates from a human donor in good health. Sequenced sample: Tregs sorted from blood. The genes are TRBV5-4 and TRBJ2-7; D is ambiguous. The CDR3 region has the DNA TGTGCCAGCAGCTTGGCCCTGGCAGGACGACACGAGCAGTACTTC. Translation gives CASSLALAGRHEQYF.